These 26 T cell receptor beta chains came from one sample sequenced in a study of T cell responses to AZD1222 COVID-19 vaccine. Profiled with immunoSEQ multiplex PCR; TCRdb holds only in-frame clones, not every one. The sample includes around 160,000 clones, approximately 90% seen only once; the top ten take around 1%. The input for sequencing was peripheral blood, taken 28 days after the second AZD1222 dose. The receptors come from an adult who received the AZD1222 COVID-19 vaccine.

V usage is TRBV5-1 and J usage is TRBJ1-3; possibly TRBD1 for D (6 bases). The CDR3 sequence is 15 residues long. From germline, CDR1 is SGHRS and CDR2 YFSETQ. Trimming stripped 4 bases from V and 4 bases from J, with 15 bases between. Written as DNA, the CDR3 is TGCGCCAGCAGCCCACCTCTGGGACAAGGAAACACCATATATTTT. Translation: CASSPPLGQGNTIYF.

The rearrangement uses TRBV5-6 and TRBJ2-7; D gene unclear. V lost 1 base and J lost 1, with 12 bases in between. Germline V gene sequence: CDR1 SGHDT, CDR2 YYEEEE. The CDR3 runs 15 residues. The DNA of the CDR3 is TGTGCCAGCAGCTTGTATCCCCGGAGTTCCTACGAGCAGTACTTC. It specifies CASSLYPRSSYEQYF.

This clone has only one observation. V usage is TRBV11-3 and J usage is TRBJ2-1; D ambiguous. The germline V and J ends were trimmed by 1 base and 9 bases, with 4 bases remaining between them. The CDR3 sequence is 11 residues long. In germline, CDR1 is SGHNT, CDR2 YENEEA. This CDR3 reads CASSLGGEQFF. CDR3 sequence (DNA): TGTGCCAGCAGCTTAGGAGGTGAGCAGTTCTTC.

This clone occurred once. The chain couples TRBV5-1 to TRBJ1-6; no definite D call. V lost 0 bases to trimming and J lost 6 bases, with 10 bases between them. The CDR3 consists of 15 residues. Germline assignment: CDR1 SGHRS and CDR2 YFSETQ. CDR3 nucleotide sequence: TGCGCCAGCAGCTTGGACCGGGTGTCTAATTCACCCCTCCACTTT. It codes for CASSLDRVSNSPLHF. Full variable domain (missing parts from reference TRBV5-1 and TRBJ1-6): KAGVTQTPRYLIKTRGQQVTLSCSPISGHRSVSWYQQTPGQGLQFLFEYFSETQRNKGNFPGRFSGRQFSNSRSEMNVSTLELGDSALYLCASSLDRVSNSPLHFGNGTRLTVT.

This chain links TRBV5-8 with TRBJ1-1; D remains ambiguous. There are 13 residues in the CDR3. V was cut by 1 base and J by 6 bases, with 10 bases left in between. CDR1 and CDR2 (germline): SGHTS, YDEGEE. The CDR3 is CASSLSPSAEAFF. As DNA, the CDR3 is TGTGCCAGCAGCTTGAGCCCCTCCGCTGAAGCTTTCTTT.

The chain uses TRBV27 and TRBJ1-1, with D possibly TRBD1 on 5 matching bases. Per the germline V gene, CDR1 is MNHEY and CDR2 is SMNVEV (reference sequence). The V gene lost 1 base and the J gene lost 1 base, with 7 bases spanning the gap. There are 14 residues in the CDR3. The CDR3 DNA is TGTGCCAGCAGTTTATGGGGGGGGAACACTGAAGCTTTCTTT. Protein product: CASSLWGGNTEAFF.

V and J are TRBV3-1 (or the pseudogene TRBV3-2) and TRBJ1-4, with D possibly TRBD1 on 6 matching bases. The V end lost 2 bases, the J end lost 7 bases, and 8 bases lay between the germline ends. The CDR3 runs to 13 residues. Germline V gives CDR1 LGHDT, CDR2 YNNKEL (reference sequence). CDR3: CASSQRGSEKLFF. CDR3 in DNA: TGTGCCAGCAGCCAAAGGGGGAGTGAAAAACTGTTTTTT.

The gene calls are TRBV5-1 and TRBJ1-2, with TRBD1 matching 8 bases. This CDR3 has 15 amino acids. Germline lookup yields CDR1 SGHRS and CDR2 YFSETQ. V shed 0 bases, J shed 3 bases, and the junction held 4 bases outside the gene matches. The CDR3 DNA sequence: TGCGCCAGCAGCTTGGGGGACAGGACCTACTATGGCTACACCTTC. It encodes CASSLGDRTYYGYTF.

The V gene is TRBV29-1, the J gene TRBJ1-1; 8 nucleotides agree with TRBD1. J was trimmed by 2 bases and V by 3 bases; bases with no gene match: 11. Germline V CDR1 and CDR2: SQVTM, ANQGSEA. The CDR3 runs to 16 residues. As DNA, the CDR3 is TGCAGCGTTGATTGGGACCCCAGGGGGCGCAACACTGAAGCTTTCTTT. Its protein is CSVDWDPRGRNTEAFF.

The sample holds one count of this clone. CDR3 region: CASSLVGLAGGPRNEQFF. The DNA for the CDR3 is TGCGCCAGCAGCTTGGTAGGACTAGCGGGGGGGCCGCGCAATGAGCAGTTCTTC. The chain is built from TRBV5-1 and TRBJ2-1; 15 bases line up with TRBD2. V dropped 0 bases and J dropped 6; count of bases not matched to a gene: 7. This CDR3 region has 18 residues. Germline values: CDR1 SGHRS, CDR2 YFSETQ.

This chain connects TRBV3-1 (or the pseudogene TRBV3-2) to TRBJ2-7; D gene uncertain. This CDR3 spans 14 amino acids. Germline V gives CDR1 LGHDT, CDR2 YNNKEL (reference sequence). The V gene lost 0 bases and the J gene lost 5 bases, with 11 bases spanning the gap. The CDR3 sequence is CASSQETHNDEQYF. DNA of the CDR3: TGTGCCAGCAGCCAAGAAACTCACAACGACGAGCAGTACTTC.

V usage is TRBV12-3 or TRBV12-4 and J usage is TRBJ1-2; D is undetermined. V was cut by 6 bases and J by 3 bases, with 11 bases left in between. CDR3 length equals 13 residues. The CDR3 loop is CASRQSADYGYTF. The CDR3 nucleotides are TGTGCCAGCAGACAGTCAGCTGACTATGGCTACACCTTC.

This sequence joins TRBV14 and TRBJ1-2; the D is unclear. V lost 6 bases, J lost 3 bases, and 11 bases lay in between. This CDR3 is built from 13 residues. The germline V gene has CDR1 SGHDN and CDR2 FVKESK. The CDR3, as DNA: TGTGCCAGCAGACTTCAGCTCCACTATGGCTACACCTTC. Amino acid sequence: CASRLQLHYGYTF.

The chain has TRBV5-4 and TRBJ2-1; TRBD1 might be the D (6 bases). The CDR3 covers 12 residues. Germline-derived CDR1 and CDR2 are SGHNT and YYREEE (reference sequence). V gave up 4 bases and J gave up 7 bases, with 9 bases separating them. The CDR3 reads CASSQTGNEQFF. The CDR3 DNA follows: TGTGCCAGCAGCCAAACAGGGAATGAGCAGTTCTTC.

CDR3: CASSQFMTGSFTDTQYF. As DNA, the CDR3 is TGTGCCAGCAGCCAATTCATGACAGGGAGCTTCACAGATACGCAGTATTTT. This chain connects TRBV3-1 (or the pseudogene TRBV3-2) to TRBJ2-3, with 7 bases lining up with TRBD1. CDR1 is LGHDT, CDR2 YNNKEL, per germline (reference sequence). This CDR3 region has 17 residues. With V trimmed by 2 bases and J by 2 bases, 10 bases remained unmatched.

This chain connects TRBV7-8 to TRBJ2-1; D assignment may be TRBD1 or TRBD2 (6 bases each). The CDR3 length is 22 residues. Trimming stripped 2 bases from V and 2 bases from J, with 31 bases between. Germline V lookup: CDR1 SGHVS, CDR2 FQNEAQ. The CDR3 sequence is CASSLKMVGLEPGDIPYNEQFF. The CDR3, as DNA: TGTGCCAGCAGCTTAAAGATGGTTGGGCTTGAACCGGGGGACATACCCTACAATGAGCAGTTCTTC.

CDR3 region: CASSLRRGNYEQYF. The CDR3 nucleotides read TGTGCCAGCAGTTTAAGGAGGGGAAATTACGAGCAGTACTTC. This sequence joins TRBV27 and TRBJ2-7, with D perhaps TRBD2 (6 bases). Trimming cost V 2 bases and J 4 bases, with 12 bases left between them. This CDR3 is 14 amino acids long. Germline loops: CDR1 MNHEY, CDR2 SMNVEV (reference sequence).

The chain joins TRBV19 to TRBJ2-1; the match to TRBD2 covers 10 bases. Germline assignment: CDR1 LNHDA and CDR2 SQIVND (reference sequence). This CDR3 is 17 amino acids long. With V trimmed by 1 base and J by 7 bases, 10 bases remained unmatched. The CDR3 here is CASSIAQRGGLGNEQFF. The CDR3 nucleotides are TGTGCCAGTAGTATAGCACAGCGGGGGGGCCTAGGGAATGAGCAGTTCTTC.

The chain links TRBV10-3 to TRBJ1-1, with D possibly being TRBD1 (6 bases). Germline V gene sequence: CDR1 ENHRY, CDR2 SYGVKD. The CDR3 contains 16 residues. V shed 2 bases and J shed 1 base, with 14 bases lying between them. CDR3 sequence reads: CAISEGTPMRNTEAFF. As DNA, the CDR3 is TGTGCCATCAGTGAGGGGACACCCATGAGGAACACTGAAGCTTTCTTT.

The chain uses TRBV4-1 and TRBJ1-3, with 7 bases lining up with TRBD1. CDR1 MGHRA and CDR2 YSYEKL come from the germline V gene. The length of the CDR3 is 16 residues. V trimming: 0 bases; J trimming: 4 bases; junction bases outside the gene matches: 6. The CDR3 here is CASSQDRGGLGNTIYF. The CDR3 coding sequence is TGCGCCAGCAGCCAAGATCGAGGGGGCCTCGGAAACACCATATATTTT.

The chain carries TRBV9 and TRBJ2-2; 8 nucleotides match TRBD2. The CDR3 is 19 amino acids. Germline values: CDR1 SGDLS, CDR2 YYNGEE. Trimming cost V 0 bases and J 5 bases; bases outside gene matches: 15. CDR3 nucleotide sequence: TGTGCCAGCAGCGTAGCCGGGGGGGTGGTTACCGCGGGTACCGGGGAGCTGTTTTTT. This encodes CASSVAGGVVTAGTGELFF.

J is TRBJ1-5 and V is TRBV5-1, with 11 bases matching TRBD1. V dropped 0 bases and J dropped 7; count of bases not matched to a gene: 3. This CDR3 contains 15 residues. In germline, CDR1 is SGHRS, CDR2 YFSETQ. The CDR3 reads CASSLAGTGGQPQHF. In DNA, the CDR3 is TGCGCCAGCAGCTTGGCAGGGACAGGGGGACAGCCCCAGCATTTT.

This rearrangement joins TRBV5-4 to TRBJ1-2, with 9 bases fitting TRBD1. CDR1 SGHNT and CDR2 YYREEE come from the germline V gene (reference sequence). The V segment lost 3 bases and the J segment 2 bases; nucleotides outside the gene matches: 5. This CDR3 is 15 amino acids long. The CDR3 here is CASSSTQGANYGYTF. The CDR3 coding sequence is TGTGCCAGCAGCTCCACACAGGGGGCCAACTATGGCTACACCTTC.

The V gene is TRBV30, the J gene TRBJ1-2; D gene uncertain. The germline V gene has CDR1 GTSNPN and CDR2 SVGIG (reference sequence). V lost 1 base and J 3 bases, leaving 15 bases between the germline ends. The CDR3 covers 15 residues. In DNA, the CDR3 is TGTGCCTGGAGTGCCCCCCCAGGCTGGCACTATGGCTACACCTTC. Its translation is CAWSAPPGWHYGYTF.

This rearrangement joins TRBV3-1 (or the pseudogene TRBV3-2) to TRBJ2-7, with 9 nucleotides matching TRBD1. Germline V gene data show CDR1 as LGHDT and CDR2 as YNNKEL (reference sequence). CDR3 length: 16 amino acids. V trimming: 0 bases; J trimming: 4 bases; junction bases outside the gene matches: 7. CDR3: CASSQDVTGGLYEQYF. CDR3 coding DNA: TGTGCCAGCAGCCAAGATGTGACAGGGGGACTGTACGAGCAGTACTTC.

This chain joins TRBV2 and TRBJ1-4; weak D call: TRBD1 (5 bases). V dropped 7 bases and J dropped 7 bases, with 13 bases sitting between them. The CDR3 runs to 13 residues. From germline, CDR1 is SNHLY and CDR2 FYNNEI. The CDR3: CASMRQGREKLFF. CDR3 in DNA: TGTGCCAGCATGCGGCAGGGACGTGAAAAACTGTTTTTT.